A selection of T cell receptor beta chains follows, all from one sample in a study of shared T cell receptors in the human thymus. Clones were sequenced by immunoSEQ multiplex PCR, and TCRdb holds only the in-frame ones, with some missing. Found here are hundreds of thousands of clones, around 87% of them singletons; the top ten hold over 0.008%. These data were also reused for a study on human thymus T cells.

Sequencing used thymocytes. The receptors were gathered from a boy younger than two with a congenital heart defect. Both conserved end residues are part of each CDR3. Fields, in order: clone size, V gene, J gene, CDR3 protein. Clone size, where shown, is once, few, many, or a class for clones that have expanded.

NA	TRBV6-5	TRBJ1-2	CASSFYLRSGGYTF
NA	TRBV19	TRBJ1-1	CASSIAHYLQGMNTEAFF
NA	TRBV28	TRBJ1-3	CASLRGIPGNTIYF
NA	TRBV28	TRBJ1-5	CASSLAPPDRGFFQPQHF
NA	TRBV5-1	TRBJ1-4	CASSYTGLGFNEKLFF
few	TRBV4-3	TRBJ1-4	CASSQRTGLNEKLFF
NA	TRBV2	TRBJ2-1	CASSTRQGADNEQFF
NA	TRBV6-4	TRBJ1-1	CASRQFLMNTEAFF
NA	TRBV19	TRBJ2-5	CASSPGFEIQETQYF
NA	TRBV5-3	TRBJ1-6	CARSTTRGSGF
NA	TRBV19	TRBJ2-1	CASSGDEQFF
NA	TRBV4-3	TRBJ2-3	CASSQDSGGTDTQYF
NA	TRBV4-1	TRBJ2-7	CASSQGESGGKLFIYEQYF
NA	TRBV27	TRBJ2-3	CASKIPGLAASSTDTQYF
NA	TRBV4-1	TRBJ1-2	CASSRANVYGYTF
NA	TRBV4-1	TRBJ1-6	CASSQDPGLFLSYNSPLHF
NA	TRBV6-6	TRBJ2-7	CASSSRELWRSYEQYF
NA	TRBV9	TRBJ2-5	CASSARDRPQETQYF
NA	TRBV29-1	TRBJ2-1	CSVAGEDDNEQFF
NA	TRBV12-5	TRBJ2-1	CASGLGLAAQSSYNEQFF
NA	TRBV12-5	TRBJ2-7	CASGFGGVLYEQYF
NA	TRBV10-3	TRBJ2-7	CAISDRVGGLAGVYEQYF
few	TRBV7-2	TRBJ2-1	CASSLAGGPDEQFF
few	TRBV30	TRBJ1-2	CAWSAGGSYGYTF
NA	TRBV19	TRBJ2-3	CASSIGTEVGTDTQYF
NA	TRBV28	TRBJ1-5	CASSLARAGPYSNQPQHF
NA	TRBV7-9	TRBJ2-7	CASRRAGRDEQYF
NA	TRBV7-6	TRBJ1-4	CASSLSGRRVEKLLF
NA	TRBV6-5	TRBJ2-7	CASRSGSREQYF
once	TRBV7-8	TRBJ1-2	CASSLRSGNYGYTF
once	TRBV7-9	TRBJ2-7	CASSPGQGAGEQYF
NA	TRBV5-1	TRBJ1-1	CASSGTTGEDTEAFF
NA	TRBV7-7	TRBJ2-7	CASSLGRHRSYEQYF
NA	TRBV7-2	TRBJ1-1	CASSLPRGGGDTEAFF
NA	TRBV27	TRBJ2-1	CASSQGQYNEQFF
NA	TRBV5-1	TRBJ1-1	CASSLSFWQENTEAFF
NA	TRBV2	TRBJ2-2	CASSDGRENTGELFF
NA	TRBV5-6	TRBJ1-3	CASSLTLPFYEDTIYF
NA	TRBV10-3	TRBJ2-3	CAISDRSFRPDTQYF
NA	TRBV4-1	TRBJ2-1	CASSQGPGSSYNEQFF
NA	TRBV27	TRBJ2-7	CASSLKGAGEQYF
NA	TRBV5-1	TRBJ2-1	CASSFFTGGLYNEQFF
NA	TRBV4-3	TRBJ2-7	CASSPGGGGHAYEQYF
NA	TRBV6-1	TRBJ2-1	CASSDWAGTSNEQFF
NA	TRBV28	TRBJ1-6	CASSSRQGFSSYNSPLHF